This TCR beta chain was recovered during a study of a mutant IDH1 vaccine in newly diagnosed glioma. Overall study context: Patients began vaccination 4-6 weeks after radiotherapy alone, or with temozolomide cycles. Patients had received radiotherapy, temozolomide, or both previously, most receiving both. Visit V12 was conducted at week 35 as the safety follow-up. Visit V13 came later, at week 47.

This clone occurred a few times. Its antigen is undetermined. The time point here: week 35, safety follow-up. Vaccination used 300 ug of mutant IDH1 20-mer peptide per dose, with topical imiquimod. Clones were read by immunoSEQ multiplex PCR, and TCRdb kept only the in-frame ones, dropping some. The data show 60,000 to 65,000 clones, around 84% seen once. With 0 bases removed from V and 9 bases from J, the gap between germline ends came to 13 bases. The CDR3 sequence is 15 residues long. In germline, CDR1 is SGDLS, CDR2 YYNGEE. This specimen consisted of PBMCs, obtained from a glioma patient whose treatment included an IDH1 peptide vaccine. The clonotype was recovered from a man between 25 and 39 years old with glioma. The chain uses TRBV9 and TRBJ1-6; D might be TRBD1 (6 bases). DNA for the CDR3: TGTGCCAGCAGCGTAGGACCGGGACATCGTTCACCCCTCCACTTT. This sequence encodes CASSVGPGHRSPLHF.